Presented here are 27 T cell receptor beta chains from one specimen sequenced in a study of T cell responses to AZD1222 COVID-19 vaccine. This table comes from immunoSEQ multiplex PCR, and its TCRdb copy is limited to in-frame clones, with some not included. The sample includes approximately 110,000 clones, around 86% of them seen just once. This material consisted of peripheral blood, taken on day 0 of AZD1222 vaccination. The source is an adult in good health.

The table lists this clone with a few counts. This chain joins TRBV12-3 or TRBV12-4 and TRBJ2-7; the match to TRBD1 covers 7 bases. The CDR3 spans 12 residues. Trimming cost V 6 bases and J 4 bases; bases outside gene matches: 3. The CDR3 loop is CASSPGQYEQYF. The CDR3 nucleotides are TGTGCCAGCAGCCCGGGACAGTACGAGCAGTACTTC.

V gene TRBV14 combines with J gene TRBJ2-7; D call uncertain. Germline V gives CDR1 SGHDN, CDR2 FVKESK. V lost 1 base and J 2 bases, leaving 6 bases between the germline ends. The CDR3 consists of 13 residues. This CDR3 is CASSQVLTYEQYF. In DNA form, the CDR3 reads TGTGCCAGCAGCCAAGTACTGACCTACGAGCAGTACTTC.

This clone was recorded only once. The rearrangement uses TRBV5-6 and TRBJ1-1, with unresolved D. The CDR3 has 11 amino acids. Germline CDR1 is SGHDT and CDR2 is YYEEEE. V gave up 0 bases and J gave up 6 bases, with 3 bases separating them. Written as DNA, the CDR3 is TGTGCCAGCAGCTTGGTCCCTGAAGCTTTCTTT. Translating gives CASSLVPEAFF.

V and J are TRBV3-1 (or the pseudogene TRBV3-2) and TRBJ1-5; the D is unclear. V was clipped by 3 bases and J by 4 bases, with 13 bases between them. CDR1 is LGHDT and CDR2 is YNNKEL in the germline V gene (reference sequence). The length of the CDR3 is 15 residues. The CDR3 DNA is TGTGCCAGCAGCCAGTCGGACTTGATGAATCAGCCCCAGCATTTT. Amino acids: CASSQSDLMNQPQHF.

The CDR3 reads CASSYSNSYEQYF. The CDR3 bases are TGTGCCAGCAGTTACTCGAACTCCTACGAGCAGTACTTC. The V gene is TRBV6-5, the J gene TRBJ2-7; D is unclear. The V end lost 0 bases, the J end lost 0 bases, and 3 bases lay between the germline ends. This CDR3 comprises 13 residues. Germline CDR1 is MNHEY and CDR2 is SVGAGI.

The V and J genes are TRBV19 and TRBJ2-3, with 9 bases matching TRBD2. The length of the CDR3 is 15 residues. The germline gives CDR1 LNHDA, CDR2 SQIVND (reference sequence). The trim removed 6 bases at V and 3 bases at J, leaving 7 bases unmatched. The CDR3 DNA reads TGTGCCAGTAGCCGCGGGGGGGCCATGACAGATACGCAGTATTTT. Its protein product is CASSRGGAMTDTQYF.

The genes are TRBV21-1 and TRBJ2-7; the D segment call TRBD1 is taken from the table without a DNA check. TRBV21-1 is a pseudogene locus. The CDR3 loop spans 14 amino acids. The CDR3 DNA reads as TGTGCCAGCGACAGGACAGACCCGAAAAACGAGCAGTACTTC. It yields the protein CASDRTDPKNEQYF.

This chain joins TRBV3-1 (or the pseudogene TRBV3-2) and TRBJ2-7; D not certain. V dropped 0 bases and J dropped 9 bases, with 9 bases sitting between them. The CDR3 is made up of 12 amino acids. The germline gives CDR1 LGHDT, CDR2 YNNKEL (reference sequence). The CDR3 DNA is TGTGCCAGCAGCCAAGATCGCTTGGGGCAGTACTTC. Encoded protein: CASSQDRLGQYF.

The genes are TRBV30 and TRBJ1-4; D not certain. Trimming took 1 base from V and 3 from J, leaving 6 bases between them. The CDR3 runs 13 residues. Germline CDR1 is GTSNPN and CDR2 is SVGIG (reference sequence). The CDR3: CAWSGVANEKLFF. The CDR3 region has the DNA TGTGCCTGGAGTGGGGTGGCTAATGAAAAACTGTTTTTT.

The chain has TRBV5-8 and TRBJ1-2; D possibly corresponds to TRBD1 (5 bases). Trimming pared 0 bases from V and 6 bases from J, leaving 15 bases between. This CDR3 has 15 residues. CDR1 is SGHTS, CDR2 YDEGEE, per germline. CDR3 in amino acids: CASSLEGRGRDGYTF. CDR3 DNA: TGTGCCAGCAGCTTGGAGGGGAGAGGGCGCGATGGCTACACCTTC.

The V gene is TRBV5-6, the J gene TRBJ2-7; TRBD1 agrees at 9 bases. The CDR3 spans 14 residues. With 3 bases clipped from V and 5 bases from J, the junction kept 6 bases outside the gene matches. Germline V gene sequence: CDR1 SGHDT, CDR2 YYEEEE. In nucleotides, the CDR3 is TGTGCCAGCAGCTCCCGGGACAGGGCCCACGAGCAGTACTTC. Its protein is CASSSRDRAHEQYF.

This rearrangement joins TRBV5-1 to TRBJ1-4, with 7 bases identical to TRBD1. V trimming: 4 bases; J trimming: 4 bases; junction bases outside the gene matches: 7. This CDR3 comprises 15 residues. Germline V gene data show CDR1 as SGHRS and CDR2 as YFSETQ. The CDR3 loop reads CASSPGDSLNEKLFF. The CDR3 DNA sequence: TGCGCCAGCAGCCCAGGGGACAGCCTTAATGAAAAACTGTTTTTT.

The chain uses TRBV24-1 and TRBJ2-1; D might be TRBD1 (5 bases). Trimming took off 6 bases at V and 0 bases at J, with 11 bases between the two ends. The CDR3 has 15 residues. Per germline, CDR1 KGHDR and CDR2 SFDVKD. CDR3 DNA sequence: TGTGCCACCAGTCTAGGAGACAGCTCCTACAATGAGCAGTTCTTC. Residues: CATSLGDSSYNEQFF.

The chain combines TRBV3-1 (or the pseudogene TRBV3-2) with TRBJ2-7; 7 nucleotides line up with TRBD1. Unmatched junction bases numbered 5, after V lost 1 base and J lost 2 bases. Per the germline V gene, CDR1 is LGHDT and CDR2 is YNNKEL (reference sequence). The CDR3 sequence is 15 residues long. The CDR3 here is CASSQGYRGTYEQYF. CDR3 sequence (DNA): TGTGCCAGCAGCCAAGGTTACAGGGGAACCTACGAGCAGTACTTC.

The chain carries TRBV7-2 and TRBJ2-7; weak D call: TRBD1 (6 bases). The germline V gene encodes CDR1 SGHTA and CDR2 FQGNSA. The ends were cut back, 0 bases at V and 2 bases at J, with 8 bases in the middle. The CDR3 is made up of 14 amino acids. The CDR3 reads CASSLAPGAYEQYF. CDR3 DNA sequence: TGTGCCAGCAGCTTAGCCCCAGGGGCCTACGAGCAGTACTTC.

The sample holds one count of this clone. This chain connects TRBV4-2 to TRBJ2-7; no reliable D call. The CDR3 totals 14 residues. Germline V gene data show CDR1 as LGHNA and CDR2 as YNFKEQ. V was pared by 4 bases and J by 2 bases, with 12 bases between. DNA for the CDR3: TGTGCCAGCAGCCCTCCGGTACAACCCTACGAGCAGTACTTC. Translated: CASSPPVQPYEQYF.

This clone showed up just a few times. The V gene is TRBV19, the J gene TRBJ1-1; possible D gene TRBD1, 5 bases. The germline V and J ends were trimmed by 6 bases and 4 bases, with 15 bases remaining between them. The CDR3 consists of 14 residues. CDR1 LNHDA and CDR2 SQIVND come from the germline V gene (reference sequence). CDR3 residues: CASSPKPGGTEAFF. The CDR3 DNA sequence: TGTGCCAGTAGCCCGAAACCCGGGGGCACTGAAGCTTTCTTT.

The chain carries TRBV2 and TRBJ2-2; no definite D call. The CDR3 extends over 14 amino acids. V was shortened by 1 base and J by 3 bases, with 6 bases between the two germline ends. Germline assignment: CDR1 SNHLY and CDR2 FYNNEI. CDR3 amino acids: CASSEVYYTGELFF. The CDR3 DNA reads as TGTGCCAGCAGTGAAGTCTACTACACCGGGGAGCTGTTTTTT.

The rearrangement links TRBV30 to TRBJ1-4; 7 bases map to TRBD1. J gave up 8 bases and V 3 bases, and 6 bases lay outside the gene matches. The CDR3 contains 13 residues. Germline V gene sequence: CDR1 GTSNPN, CDR2 SVGIG (reference sequence). CDR3 DNA sequence: TGTGCCTGGAGGAGACAGGGTGAAGAAAAACTGTTTTTT. Its translation: CAWRRQGEEKLFF. Using reference TRBV30 and TRBJ1-4 for the parts outside the CDR3, the full variable domain is SQTIHQWPATLVQPVGSPLSLECTVEGTSNPNLYWYRQAAGRGLQLLFYSVGIGQISSEVPQNLSASRPQDRQFILSSKKLLLSDSGFYLCAWRRQGEEKLFFGSGTQLSVL.

The genes are TRBV19 and TRBJ1-2; perhaps TRBD1 as D (6 bases). The V gene's germline CDR1 is LNHDA and CDR2 SQIVND (reference sequence). The CDR3 contains 13 residues. V lost 7 bases, J lost 2 bases, and 11 bases lay in between. This chain's CDR3 is CASIGGANYGYTF. In DNA, the CDR3 is TGTGCCAGTATCGGGGGCGCGAACTATGGCTACACCTTC.

This clone was seen a handful of times. The V call is TRBV5-4, the J call TRBJ2-7, with 8 positions matching TRBD2. CDR1 SGHNT and CDR2 YYREEE come from the germline V gene (reference sequence). V was clipped by 4 bases and J by 2 bases; unmatched bases: 8. The length of the CDR3 is 15 residues. The CDR3 protein is CASSPSGGGPYEQYF. The CDR3, as DNA: TGTGCCAGCAGCCCCTCGGGCGGGGGGCCCTACGAGCAGTACTTC. Full variable domain (remainder filled in from reference TRBV5-4 and TRBJ2-7): ETGVTQSPTHLIKTRGQQVTLRCSSQSGHNTVSWYQQALGQGPQFIFQYYREEENGRGNFPPRFSGLQFPNYSSELNVNALELDDSALYLCASSPSGGGPYEQYFGPGTRLTVT.

The chain is built from TRBV7-8 and TRBJ1-2, with TRBD1 matching 9 bases. V lost 4 bases, J lost 4 bases, and 4 bases stayed unmatched. The CDR3 spans 14 residues. The V gene's germline CDR1 is SGHVS and CDR2 FQNEAQ. The CDR3 spells CASSWRTGAYGYTF. DNA of the CDR3: TGTGCCAGCAGCTGGAGGACAGGGGCCTATGGCTACACCTTC.

The chain uses TRBV9 and TRBJ2-7, with a possible D match to TRBD2 (6 bases). Trimming removed 0 bases at V and 3 bases at J, with 16 bases between. The CDR3 covers 16 residues. Germline V gene data show CDR1 as SGDLS and CDR2 as YYNGEE. Here the CDR3 DNA reads TGTGCCAGCAGCGTAGCGGGCGGGGCGCCTTTCTACGAGCAGTACTTC. As protein: CASSVAGGAPFYEQYF.

Only a few counts were recorded for this clone. V and J are TRBV7-9 and TRBJ1-1; 10 bases match TRBD1. This CDR3 comprises 18 residues. The germline gives CDR1 SEHNR, CDR2 FQNEAQ (reference sequence). V shed 5 bases and J 3 bases; nucleotides not matched to a gene: 15. CDR3 sequence (DNA): TGTGCCAGCAGCCAAAAACCTCGGACAGGGGGGACGGACACTGAAGCTTTCTTT. Its protein product is CASSQKPRTGGTDTEAFF.

This clone was detected only a few times. The V gene is TRBV29-1, the J gene TRBJ1-2; 7 bases line up with TRBD1. The V segment lost 3 bases and the J segment 7 bases; nucleotides outside the gene matches: 5. Looked up from germline, CDR1 is SQVTM and CDR2 is ANQGSEA. The CDR3 contains 12 residues. The CDR3, as DNA: TGCAGCGTTGACACACAGGGGCCTGGCTACACCTTC. It yields the protein CSVDTQGPGYTF. The whole variable domain, remainder taken from reference TRBV29-1 and TRBJ1-2, is SAVISQKPSRDICQRGTSLTIQCQVDSQVTMMFWYRQQPGQSLTLIATANQGSEATYESGFVIDKFPISRPNLTFSTLTVSNMSPEDSSIYLCSVDTQGPGYTFGSGTRLTVV.

The chain couples TRBV29-1 to TRBJ1-1; TRBD1 matches at 7 bases. Germline CDR1 and CDR2: SQVTM and ANQGSEA. J gave up 6 bases and V 4 bases, and 11 bases lay outside the gene matches. The length of the CDR3 is 14 residues. Here the CDR3 DNA reads TGCAGCGTTGCCCCTAATAGACAGGGAGCTGAAGCTTTCTTT. Protein: CSVAPNRQGAEAFF.

V gene TRBV4-2 combines with J gene TRBJ1-2; 7 nucleotides agree with TRBD1. The ends lost 4 bases at V and 5 bases at J; junction bases unmatched: 13. Looked up from germline, CDR1 is LGHNA and CDR2 is YNFKEQ. The CDR3 spans 16 residues. In DNA form, the CDR3 reads TGTGCCAGCAGCCGGCGGGGGGAAGGGGGCTATTATGGCTACACCTTC. This translates into CASSRRGEGGYYGYTF.